The rows below give T cell receptor beta chains drawn from one sample of a study of beta chain features in type 1 diabetes. Some clones are missing from TCRdb's copy, which holds only in-frame ones; the method was immunoSEQ multiplex PCR. The data hold around 650,000 clones, with around 12% observed a single time. Source material: naive CD4+ T cells from blood. The receptors stem from a man under 40 with type 1 diabetes. The CDR3 runs from the conserved cysteine through the conserved F or W. Each record gives: J gene, clone size, V gene, D gene, CDR3 length, CDR3 protein, CDR3 DNA. A D gene is named only where the DNA matches it firmly. Expanded clones are given a class, and other clones once, few, many or no size at all.

TRBJ1-1 few TRBV7-9 - 14 CALSGPGLNTEAFF TGTGCTCTAAGCGGACCCGGATTGAACACTGAAGCTTTCTTT
TRBJ1-5 few TRBV23-1 - 15 CAPRWGALSNQPQHF TGCGCTCCGCGGTGGGGGGCTTTAAGCAATCAGCCCCAGCATTTT
TRBJ2-7 - TRBV10-3 TRBD1 12 CAISGSGGEQYF TGTGCCATCAGTGGTTCAGGGGGCGAGCAGTACTTC
TRBJ2-3 few TRBV29-1 TRBD2 15 CSVARGGLVTDTQYF TGCAGCGTTGCAAGGGGTGGACTAGTAACAGATACGCAGTATTTT
TRBJ2-2 - TRBV6-5 - 13 CASRFAAIGELFF TGTGCCAGCAGGTTCGCTGCGATCGGGGAGCTGTTTTTT
TRBJ2-4 few TRBV6-1 - 12 CASSEVGNIQYF TGTGCCAGCAGTGAAGTAGGAAACATTCAGTACTTC
TRBJ1-1 - TRBV29-1 TRBD1 13 CSGRLGTGLEAFF TGCAGCGGGAGGCTAGGGACAGGGCTTGAAGCTTTCTTT
TRBJ1-1 few TRBV9 - 14 CASSAHGGGTEAFF TGTGCCAGCAGCGCCCACGGGGGAGGCACTGAAGCTTTCTTT
TRBJ2-7 many TRBV10-3 - 12 CAISEQGYEQYF TGTGCCATCAGTGAACAGGGTTACGAGCAGTACTTC
TRBJ2-5 few TRBV5-1 - 15 CASSFEQGGQETQYF TGCGCCAGCAGCTTCGAACAGGGGGGGCAAGAGACCCAGTACTTC
TRBJ2-1 few TRBV6-5 - 14 CASSGHGGLNEQFF TGTGCCAGCAGTGGGCACGGGGGGCTAAATGAGCAGTTCTTC
TRBJ1-5 few TRBV6-6 - 12 CASSYRDQPQHF TGTGCCAGCAGTTACAGGGATCAGCCCCAGCATTTT
TRBJ2-7 - TRBV11-2 - 12 CASSPRRYEQYF TGTGCCAGCAGCCCCCGAAGGTACGAGCAGTACTTC
TRBJ2-3 few TRBV6-6 TRBD1 14 CASSQTGVPDTQYF TGTGCCAGCAGTCAGACAGGGGTACCAGATACGCAGTATTTT
TRBJ2-4 few TRBV7-2 - 17 CASSLTGPQVLRNIQYF TGTGCCAGCAGCTTAACAGGGCCCCAGGTTCTCCGAAACATTCAGTACTTC